What follows are 9 T cell receptor beta chains derived from one specimen sequenced in a study of human T cells and chemical hapten exposure. Time point described: patch test 3, about 24 weeks after DPC sensitization. Treatment of the sample: therapeutic diphenylcyclopropenone sensitization with weekly scalp DPC. Using its own MiXCR run on the RACE reads, TCRdb lists one record per CDR3 protein. The sample shows 45,000 to 60,000 distinct CDR3 sequences, 9.5% to 15% of them seen only once. This sample comprised whole blood, obtained in connection with sensitization to the hapten diphenylcyclopropenone (DPC). The receptors stem from a man aged 30 to 39 with alopecia areata. Some clones in this sample may be carry-over from other donors' samples.

This clonotype was seen at least ten times. The V and J genes are TRBV24-1 and TRBJ2-1; 8 positions match TRBD1. The CDR3 runs 14 residues. Per germline, CDR1 KGHDR and CDR2 SFDVKD. The V gene end was trimmed by 7 bases and the J gene end by 4 bases; junction bases not matched to a gene: 5. CDR3 sequence: CATRSDRGYNEQFF. The CDR3 DNA sequence: TGTGCCACCAGATCCGACAGGGGATACAATGAGCAGTTCTTC.

This clonotype has only a few counts. The rearrangement uses TRBV28 and TRBJ2-7; a weak D match, TRBD2 (5 bases). The V end was cut by 8 bases, the J end by 9 bases, with 17 bases between. The CDR3 length is 12 residues. Germline V gives CDR1 MDHEN, CDR2 SYDVKM. The DNA for the CDR3 is TGTGCCAGCGGGAGAAAGCAGGTTGGGCAGTACTTC. This sequence encodes CASGRKQVGQYF.

The chain links TRBV27 to TRBJ2-5; D gene uncertain. V was trimmed by 4 bases and J by 1 base, leaving 7 bases between them. Germline V CDR1 and CDR2: MNHEY, SMNVEV (reference sequence). This CDR3 spans 13 amino acids. The CDR3 DNA reads as TGTGCCAGCAGTTACCTAAGCCAAGAGACCCAGTACTTC. Protein: CASSYLSQETQYF.

Many counts were recorded for this clonotype. J is TRBJ2-5 and V is TRBV24-1; no definite D call. CDR1 and CDR2 (germline): KGHDR, SFDVKD. Trimming pared 3 bases from V and 5 bases from J, leaving 12 bases between. The CDR3 has 14 residues. In DNA form, the CDR3 reads TGTGCCACCAGTGATCCTATTAACCGGGAGACCCAGTACTTC. This sequence encodes CATSDPINRETQYF.

The rearrangement links TRBV29-1 to TRBJ2-5; D is possibly TRBD1 (6 bases). Germline CDR1 reads SQVTM; CDR2 reads ANQGSEA. This CDR3 spans 14 amino acids. The germline V and J ends were trimmed by 3 bases and 3 bases, with 14 bases remaining between them. The CDR3 loop is CSVDAGRDKETQYF. The CDR3 DNA is TGCAGCGTTGATGCCGGAAGGGACAAAGAGACCCAGTACTTC.

This clonotype was seen at least ten times. The rearrangement links TRBV12-3 or TRBV12-4 to TRBJ1-3; TRBD1 agrees at 8 bases. CDR3 length: 15 amino acids. The ends lost 4 bases at V and 0 bases at J; junction bases unmatched: 2. The CDR3 here is CASSSGQDSGNTIYF. CDR3 DNA sequence: TGTGCCAGCAGTTCGGGACAGGACTCTGGAAACACCATATATTTT.

The V gene is TRBV29-1, the J gene TRBJ2-5; D may be TRBD1 (6 bases). CDR1 and CDR2 (germline): SQVTM, ANQGSEA. The CDR3 length is 13 residues. With 6 bases removed from V and 1 base from J, the gap between germline ends came to 12 bases. CDR3 in amino acids: CSVGQFAQETQYF. Written as DNA, the CDR3 is TGCAGCGTAGGACAGTTCGCCCAAGAGACCCAGTACTTC. The whole variable domain, remainder taken from reference TRBV29-1 and TRBJ2-5, is SAVISQKPSRDICQRGTSLTIQCQVDSQVTMMFWYRQQPGQSLTLIATANQGSEATYESGFVIDKFPISRPNLTFSTLTVSNMSPEDSSIYLCSVGQFAQETQYFGPGTRLLVL.

The sample holds many counts of this clonotype. This chain joins TRBV5-5 and TRBJ2-5; either TRBD1 or TRBD2 may supply D (5 bases each). CDR1 is SGHKS and CDR2 is YYEKEE in the germline V gene (reference sequence). The CDR3 consists of 15 residues. V gave up 0 bases and J gave up 3 bases, with 12 bases separating them. In DNA form, the CDR3 reads TGTGCCAGCAGCTTGGCCGGGACGAACAAAGAGACCCAGTACTTC. Its protein is CASSLAGTNKETQYF. The whole variable domain, filled in from reference TRBV5-5 and TRBJ2-5, reads DAGVTQSPTHLIKTRGQQVTLRCSPISGHKSVSWYQQVLGQGPQFIFQYYEKEERGRGNFPDRFSARQFPNYSSELNVNALLLGDSALYLCASSLAGTNKETQYFGPGTRLLVL.

This clonotype was observed a handful of times. V is TRBV11-2 and J is TRBJ1-1; D gene unclear. This CDR3 has 12 amino acids. V was pared by 1 base and J by 5 bases, with 5 bases between. The germline gives CDR1 SGHAT, CDR2 FQNNGV. The CDR3 is CASSLAGTEAFF. DNA for the CDR3: TGTGCCAGCAGCTTAGCGGGGACTGAAGCTTTCTTT.